This T cell receptor beta chain was profiled in a study of T cell responses to AZD1222 COVID-19 vaccine. Study results and limitations: Donors, mostly white British, included more females; clonal diversity was possibly underestimated.

CDR3 length equals 14 residues. V lost 2 bases and J lost 6, with 13 bases in between. Germline CDR1 and CDR2: MNHEY and SVGAGI. Turning to this clone: The antigen remains undetermined.

The method was immunoSEQ multiplex PCR; TCRdb's version includes in-frame clones alone and lacks a portion of them. The table records about 180,000 clones, roughly 94% of them present only once. The source of this sequence is an adult who received the AZD1222 COVID-19 vaccine. The source material was peripheral blood, sampled 28 days after the second AZD1222 dose. The rearrangement links TRBV6-5 to TRBJ1-1; tentative D call: TRBD1 (5 bases). The CDR3: CASSYGEGAAEAFF. The CDR3, as DNA: TGTGCCAGCAGTTACGGCGAAGGGGCGGCTGAAGCTTTCTTT.